This T cell receptor (beta chain) originates from a study of blood T cell repertoires in COVID-19. Study-wide background: Nucleic acid was either cDNA or gDNA, and it came from T cells, B-cell-depleted T cells, or PBMCs.

The CDR3 length is 13 residues. Germline V CDR1 and CDR2: MDHEN, SYDVKM. V gave up 4 bases and J gave up 6 bases, with 13 bases separating them. Recovery meant two consecutive negative NP/OP PCR tests, professional clearance, or resolved symptoms. Clones were sequenced by immunoSEQ multiplex PCR, and TCRdb holds only the in-frame ones, with some missing. The sample holds fewer than 400,000 clones, 89% seen once. The genes are TRBV28 and TRBJ2-7, with D maybe TRBD1 (6 bases). The sequenced sample was PBMCs or T cells enriched from blood (not recorded which). This receptor was taken from a man aged 55 to 70 who had recovered from COVID-19. CDR3 nucleotides: TGTGCCAGCAGTTCAAACAGGGCTAGCGAGCAGTACTTC. The encoded protein is CASSSNRASEQYF.